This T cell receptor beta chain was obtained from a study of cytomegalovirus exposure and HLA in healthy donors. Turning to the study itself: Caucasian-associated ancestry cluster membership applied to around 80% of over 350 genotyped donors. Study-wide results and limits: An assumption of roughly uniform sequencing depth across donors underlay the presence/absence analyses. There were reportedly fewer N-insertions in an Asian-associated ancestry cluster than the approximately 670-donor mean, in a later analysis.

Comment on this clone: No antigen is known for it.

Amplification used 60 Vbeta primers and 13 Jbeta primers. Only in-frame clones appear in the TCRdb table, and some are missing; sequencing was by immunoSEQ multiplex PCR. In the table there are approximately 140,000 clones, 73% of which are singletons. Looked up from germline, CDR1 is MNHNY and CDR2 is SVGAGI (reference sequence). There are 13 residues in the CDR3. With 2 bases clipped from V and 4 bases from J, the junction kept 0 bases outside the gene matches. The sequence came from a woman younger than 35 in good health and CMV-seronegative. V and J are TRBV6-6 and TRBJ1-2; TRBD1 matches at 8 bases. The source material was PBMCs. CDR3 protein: CASSYTGGYGYTF. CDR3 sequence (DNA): TGTGCCAGCAGTTACACAGGGGGCTATGGCTACACCTTC.